This TCR beta chain was obtained from a study of T cells in Graves' hyperthyroidism and ophthalmopathy. The CDR3 spans 16 residues. The V end lost 3 bases, the J end lost 5 bases, and 19 bases lay between the germline ends. Germline CDR1 SEHNR, CDR2 FQNEAQ (reference sequence). The source material, RNA transcripts, was used to amplify TCR beta CDR3 regions. HTBI primers drove first-round RT-PCR of the TCR CDR3. MiXCR was run by TCRdb on the multiplex PCR reads, yielding one entry per CDR3 protein. The table shows approximately 430,000 distinct CDR3 sequences, with approximately 14% occurring only once. Uncontrolled infections, other autoimmune diseases, pregnancy or lactation led to exclusion of patients. Fresh peripheral blood, approximately 10 ml, yielded the PBMCs.

Sequencing was done on a sample of blood. V usage is TRBV7-9 and J usage is TRBJ2-5, with D possibly being TRBD2 (6 bases). This receptor was taken from a man younger than 35 with Graves' ophthalmopathy. For the CDR3, the DNA is TGTGCCAGCAGCTTCCCCATCGGGACTCCGAAGGAGACCCAGTACTTC. It encodes CASSFPIGTPKETQYF.